Each of the 22 T cell receptor beta chains below was sequenced from the same sample in a study of neoadjuvant anti-PD-1 for oral cavity cancer (dated by TCRdb to the early 2020s). This specimen's time point label, interpreted: before neoadjuvant nivolumab. Libraries came from the immunoSEQ multiplex PCR assay. TCRdb's version of the immuneACCESS table is confined to in-frame rearrangements and falls short of the full clone set. An unresolved V gene accounts for under half of the shortfall where checked; the remainder is of unknown origin. The table for this sample lists around 60,000 clones; around four fifths of them were counted only once. The ten largest account for 2.5% to 3% of the sample. The source was PBMCs, collected before nivolumab (anti-PD-1) treatment. The receptors were sampled from a person aged 35-80 years with oral cavity squamous cell carcinoma.

The chain carries TRBV10-2 and TRBJ2-7; D unclear. Germline assignment: CDR1 WSHSY and CDR2 SAAADI. Between the trimmed V and J ends, which lost 10 bases and 4 bases, there was a span of 14 bases. The CDR3 totals 12 residues. The CDR3 DNA sequence: TGCGCCACCGCCAGCCAAGGTTACGAGCAGTACTTC. Translating it yields CATASQGYEQYF.

Only a few counts were recorded for this clone. The rearrangement links TRBV6-1 to TRBJ1-2; no clear D. The V gene lost 0 bases and the J gene lost 4 bases, with 6 bases spanning the gap. Per the germline V gene, CDR1 is MNHNS and CDR2 is SASEGT. The CDR3 length is 13 residues. CDR3 region: CASSEAGSYGYTF. CDR3 DNA sequence: TGTGCCAGCAGTGAAGCAGGGAGCTATGGCTACACCTTC.

The genes are TRBV19 and TRBJ2-3; the D is unclear. This CDR3 has 16 residues. Germline lookup yields CDR1 LNHDA and CDR2 SQIVND (reference sequence). The V gene lost 1 base and the J gene lost 0 bases, with 11 bases spanning the gap. This chain's CDR3 is CASSIGEIPSTDTQYF. CDR3 bases: TGTGCCAGTAGTATAGGTGAGATTCCAAGCACAGATACGCAGTATTTT.

This clone was detected once. V is TRBV19 and J is TRBJ1-6; 11 positions agree with TRBD1. The germline V gene has CDR1 LNHDA and CDR2 SQIVND (reference sequence). V shed 7 bases and J 5 bases; nucleotides not matched to a gene: 7. The CDR3 covers 16 residues. CDR3 sequence: CASTPDRGRHNSPLHF. The CDR3 nucleotides read TGTGCCAGTACCCCGGACAGGGGGCGGCATAATTCACCCCTCCACTTT.

This clone came up once. V is TRBV6-5 and J is TRBJ2-1; 10 positions agree with TRBD2. Germline V gives CDR1 MNHEY, CDR2 SVGAGI. V lost 2 bases to trimming and J lost 5 bases; unmatched junction nucleotides: 3. The CDR3 has 15 residues. CDR3 in amino acids: CASSYGTSVHNEQFF. CDR3 bases: TGTGCCAGCAGTTACGGGACTAGCGTACACAATGAGCAGTTCTTC.

The chain is built from TRBV19 and TRBJ1-4, with 10 bases matching TRBD1. With 6 bases clipped from V and 8 bases from J, the junction kept 9 bases outside the gene matches. CDR1 is LNHDA, CDR2 SQIVND, per germline (reference sequence). This CDR3 has 15 residues. In nucleotides, the CDR3 is TGTGCCAGTAGAAAGACAGGGGGCCGAGAGGAAAAACTGTTTTTT. Amino acid sequence: CASRKTGGREEKLFF.

The table lists this clone with a few counts. The chain is built from TRBV7-6 and TRBJ2-1; D gene uncertain. This CDR3 has 12 residues. V was pared by 1 base and J by 5 bases, with 3 bases between. Germline V gene data show CDR1 as SGHVS and CDR2 as FNYEAQ. The CDR3 coding sequence is TGTGCCAGCAGCTTAGTCAACAATGAGCAGTTCTTC. It is translated as CASSLVNNEQFF.

The chain is built from TRBV6-5 and TRBJ2-2; 9 bases match TRBD1. J was trimmed by 5 bases and V by 7 bases; bases with no gene match: 5. CDR1 is MNHEY, CDR2 SVGAGI, per germline. The CDR3 contains 14 residues. CDR3 sequence reads: CASKTGGGTGELFF. For the CDR3, the DNA is TGTGCCAGCAAGACAGGGGGAGGTACCGGGGAGCTGTTTTTT.

The chain combines TRBV10-3 with TRBJ1-1, with D hard to call. Germline CDR1 and CDR2: ENHRY and SYGVKD. V was clipped by 0 bases and J by 6 bases, with 14 bases between them. CDR3 length equals 15 residues. The CDR3 region has the DNA TGTGCCATCAGTGAGTCACTGGGGAGGATGCCTGAAGCTTTCTTT. Translated, it gives CAISESLGRMPEAFF.

The chain is built from TRBV9 and TRBJ1-1; D might be TRBD1 (5 bases). The length of the CDR3 is 15 residues. CDR1 SGDLS and CDR2 YYNGEE come from the germline V gene. V lost 0 bases and J lost 4, with 13 bases in between. The CDR3 loop is CASSVGTAQGTEAFF. Written as DNA, the CDR3 is TGTGCCAGCAGCGTAGGCACAGCTCAGGGCACTGAAGCTTTCTTT.

The chain joins TRBV2 to TRBJ2-2; weak D call: TRBD1 (6 bases). CDR3 length: 13 amino acids. V shed 6 bases and J shed 7 bases, with 12 bases lying between them. The germline V gene encodes CDR1 SNHLY and CDR2 FYNNEI. The CDR3: CASRLNRDGELFF. CDR3 nucleotide sequence: TGTGCCAGCAGGCTGAACAGGGACGGGGAGCTGTTTTTT.

This clone has a handful of counts. The J gene is TRBJ1-1, the V gene TRBV27; TRBD1 is a possible D gene (6 bases). The germline V gene has CDR1 MNHEY and CDR2 SMNVEV (reference sequence). The CDR3 covers 15 residues. Trimming removed 7 bases from V and 2 bases from J, with 17 bases in between. Here the CDR3 DNA reads TGTGCCAGCAAAAAACAGGGACCAATAAACACTGAAGCTTTCTTT. Translating it yields CASKKQGPINTEAFF.

V gene TRBV5-8 combines with J gene TRBJ2-7; TRBD2 matches 12 bases. Germline assignment: CDR1 SGHTS and CDR2 YDEGEE. The J segment lost 8 bases and the V segment lost 1 base, leaving 10 bases of the junction unmatched. This CDR3 is 16 amino acids long. The CDR3 region has the DNA TGTGCCAGCAGCTTGTTTCCCTCCGGACTAGCGGGGCAGCAGTACTTC. Translation gives CASSLFPSGLAGQQYF.

The chain joins TRBV28 to TRBJ1-6; 7 nucleotides agree with TRBD1. The junction had 9 bases not matched to a gene; V was cut back by 6 bases and J by 7 bases. In germline, CDR1 is MDHEN, CDR2 SYDVKM. This CDR3 contains 15 residues. The CDR3 DNA follows: TGTGCCAGCAGCAGAGGGGGCGCTATGAATTCACCCCTCCACTTT. It translates to CASSRGGAMNSPLHF.

In this sample, this clone turned up once. As DNA, the CDR3 is TGTGCCTGGAGTGAAGGGTTGAGCTCCTACAATGAGCAGTTCTTC. This codes for CAWSEGLSSYNEQFF. The genes are TRBV30 and TRBJ2-1; D not certain. Germline V gene lookup returns CDR1 GTSNPN and CDR2 SVGIG (reference sequence). This CDR3 has 15 residues. The V and J ends lost 1 base and 0 bases respectively, with 10 bases between them.

The rearrangement uses TRBV7-9 and TRBJ2-3; D possibly uses TRBD1 or TRBD2 (5 bases each). Trimming took off 6 bases at V and 5 bases at J, with 12 bases between the two ends. The CDR3 has 13 amino acids. Germline lookup yields CDR1 SEHNR and CDR2 FQNEAQ (reference sequence). The CDR3 here is CASRVGVGDTQYF. The CDR3 bases are TGTGCCAGCAGGGTGGGGGTAGGAGATACGCAGTATTTT.

This clone was recorded once. The DNA for the CDR3 is TGTGCCAGCAGTTACAACGAAGAAAAACTGTTTTTT. This encodes CASSYNEEKLFF. The chain links TRBV6-6 to TRBJ1-4, with D hard to call. The CDR3 is 12 residues long. The V end lost 2 bases, the J end lost 8 bases, and 6 bases lay between the germline ends. Germline CDR1 is MNHNY and CDR2 is SVGAGI (reference sequence).

This clone was observed a handful of times. The rearrangement joins TRBV10-2 to TRBJ2-7; D may be TRBD2 (5 bases). Trimming took 0 bases from V and 5 from J, leaving 11 bases between them. This CDR3 spans 14 amino acids. CDR1 is WSHSY and CDR2 is SAAADI in the germline V gene. CDR3 loop: CASSESIGVHEQYF. For the CDR3, the DNA is TGCGCCAGCAGTGAGTCGATCGGGGTCCACGAGCAGTACTTC.

The J gene is TRBJ1-3, the V gene TRBV18; D is ambiguous. Trimming cost V 3 bases and J 1 base, with 7 bases left between them. The V gene's germline CDR1 is KGHSH and CDR2 LQKENI. This CDR3 spans 14 amino acids. DNA of the CDR3: TGTGCCAGCTCACCGAGAAGTTCTGGAAACACCATATATTTT. It specifies CASSPRSSGNTIYF.

This sequence joins TRBV4-2 and TRBJ1-2; tentatively, D is TRBD1 (5 bases). Trimming took off 0 bases at V and 3 bases at J, with 17 bases between the two ends. The length of the CDR3 is 17 residues. Germline V lookup: CDR1 LGHNA, CDR2 YNFKEQ. The DNA for the CDR3 is TGTGCCAGCAGCCAAGAGGCAGGGAAGGGGAATGACTATGGCTACACCTTC. Its translation: CASSQEAGKGNDYGYTF.

The chain links TRBV19 to TRBJ1-5; D is unclear. Germline lookup yields CDR1 LNHDA and CDR2 SQIVND (reference sequence). The CDR3 totals 12 residues. Trimming removed 5 bases from V and 5 bases from J, with 7 bases in between. CDR3 nucleotide sequence: TGTGCCAGTAGTCCGATCTATCAGCCCCAGCATTTT. Translating it yields CASSPIYQPQHF.

A few counts support this clone. V and J are TRBV2 and TRBJ2-7; D remains ambiguous. This CDR3 has 12 residues. V was trimmed by 4 bases and J by 0 bases, leaving 4 bases between them. CDR1 and CDR2 (germline): SNHLY, FYNNEI. The DNA for the CDR3 is TGTGCCAGCAGTGGTGTCTCCTACGAGCAGTACTTC. This encodes CASSGVSYEQYF. The complete variable domain, with remaining parts taken from reference TRBV2 and TRBJ2-7, reads EPEVTQTPSHQVTQMGQEVILRCVPISNHLYFYWYRQILGQKVEFLVSFYNNEISEKSEIFDDQFSVERPDGSNFTLKIRSTKLEDSAMYFCASSGVSYEQYFGPGTRLTVT.